These 10 T cell receptor beta chains were all obtained from the same sample, sequenced in a study of cytomegalovirus exposure and HLA in healthy donors. 13 Jbeta primers and 60 Vbeta primers were used for the PCR. Produced via immunoSEQ multiplex PCR; TCRdb's table is partial and in-frame only. This table has under 200,000 clones, around 81% appearing once. Sequenced material: PBMCs. The receptors derive from a young woman in good health and CMV-seropositive.

V usage is TRBV6-1 and J usage is TRBJ2-1, with 7 bases that match TRBD1. The CDR3 loop spans 15 amino acids. The J segment lost 3 bases and the V segment lost 7 bases, leaving 9 bases of the junction unmatched. Germline CDR1 reads MNHNS; CDR2 reads SASEGT. The CDR3 reads CASTRQGTSYNEQFF. CDR3 in DNA: TGTGCCAGCACTCGACAGGGAACGAGCTACAATGAGCAGTTCTTC.

The CDR3, as DNA: TGTGCCAGCAGGTCCCCTGTGCGGGGGGCCTACAATGAGCAGTTCTTC. Its protein is CASRSPVRGAYNEQFF. V gene TRBV27 combines with J gene TRBJ2-1, with 8 positions matching TRBD2. The trim removed 6 bases at V and 2 bases at J, leaving 9 bases unmatched. The germline CDR1 and CDR2 sequences are MNHEY and SMNVEV (reference sequence). The CDR3 has 16 amino acids.

This chain links TRBV6-6 with TRBJ1-1; D remains ambiguous. The germline V gene encodes CDR1 MNHNY and CDR2 SVGAGI (reference sequence). V lost 2 bases to trimming and J lost 1 base, with 11 bases between them. The CDR3 sequence is 15 residues long. The CDR3 nucleotides are TGTGCCAGCAGTTACGTCGGGGTTCAGAACACTGAAGCTTTCTTT. Its protein is CASSYVGVQNTEAFF.

The gene calls are TRBV7-8 and TRBJ1-2; D is possibly TRBD1 (6 bases). CDR1 is SGHVS, CDR2 FQNEAQ, per germline. This CDR3 spans 13 amino acids. V lost 6 bases and J 5 bases, leaving 13 bases between the germline ends. The CDR3: CASRDSDPYGYTF. CDR3 DNA: TGTGCCAGCAGGGACAGCGACCCGTATGGCTACACCTTC.

This clone was recorded a few times. The V call is TRBV13, the J call TRBJ2-7; D is perhaps TRBD2 (6 bases). The germline V gene has CDR1 PRHDT and CDR2 FYEKMQ (reference sequence). The CDR3 covers 14 residues. With 4 bases removed from V and 4 bases from J, the gap between germline ends came to 14 bases. The CDR3 region has the DNA TGTGCCAGCAGCTCGGGACTCAGGGTATACGAGCAGTACTTC. Encoded protein: CASSSGLRVYEQYF.

This chain links TRBV23-1 with TRBJ2-7; 9 bases are a match to TRBD1. TRBV23-1 has ORF status, its function being uncertain. The length of the CDR3 is 17 residues. V was clipped by 0 bases and J by 3 bases; unmatched bases: 9. The CDR3 region is CASSQSALQGADYEQYV. The CDR3 bases are TGCGCCAGCAGTCAATCTGCCTTACAGGGGGCAGACTACGAGCAGTACGTC.

The genes are TRBV2 and TRBJ1-5; 7 positions match TRBD1. The CDR3 is 15 amino acids. Germline CDR1 SNHLY, CDR2 FYNNEI. Trimming took 6 bases from V and 0 from J; bases not matched to a gene: 5. CDR3 sequence reads: CASRITGVSNQPQHF. The CDR3 DNA reads TGTGCCAGCAGAATTACAGGGGTTAGCAATCAGCCCCAGCATTTT.

The chain uses TRBV2 and TRBJ2-2; 9 bases align to TRBD2. The J segment lost 6 bases and the V segment lost 2 bases, leaving 7 bases of the junction unmatched. The CDR3 extends over 16 amino acids. Germline V CDR1 and CDR2: SNHLY, FYNNEI. The CDR3 coding sequence is TGTGCCAGCAGTGAATTTGGCGGGGGGGCTGCCGGGGAGCTGTTTTTT. It codes for CASSEFGGGAAGELFF.

This chain joins TRBV28 and TRBJ2-6, with unresolved D. The CDR3 consists of 14 residues. Between the trimmed V and J ends, which lost 10 bases and 0 bases, there was a span of 10 bases. The germline gives CDR1 MDHEN, CDR2 SYDVKM. The chain's CDR3 is CATNSHSGANVLTF. As DNA, the CDR3 is TGTGCCACCAATTCACACTCTGGGGCCAACGTCCTGACTTTC.

The rearrangement uses TRBV27 and TRBJ1-1, with D perhaps TRBD1 (5 bases). Germline CDR1 MNHEY, CDR2 SMNVEV (reference sequence). The V end was cut by 3 bases, the J end by 5 bases, with 10 bases between. The CDR3 has 13 residues. CDR3: CASSFLGLTEAFF. CDR3 sequence (DNA): TGTGCCAGCAGTTTCTTGGGGCTGACTGAAGCTTTCTTT.